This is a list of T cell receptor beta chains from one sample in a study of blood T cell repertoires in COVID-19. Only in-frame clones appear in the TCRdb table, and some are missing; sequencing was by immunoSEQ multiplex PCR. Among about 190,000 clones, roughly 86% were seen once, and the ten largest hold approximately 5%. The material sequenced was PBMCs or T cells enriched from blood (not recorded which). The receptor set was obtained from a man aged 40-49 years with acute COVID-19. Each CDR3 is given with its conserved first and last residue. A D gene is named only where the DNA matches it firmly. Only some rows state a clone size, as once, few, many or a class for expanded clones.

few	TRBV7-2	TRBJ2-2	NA	CASSSQGTGELFF	TGTGCCAGCAGCTCACAGGGAACCGGGGAGCTGTTTTTT
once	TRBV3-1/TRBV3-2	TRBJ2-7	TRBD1	CASSQVRQGNEQYF	TGTGCCAGCAGCCAAGTAAGACAGGGAAACGAGCAGTACTTC
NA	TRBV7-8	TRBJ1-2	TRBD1	CASSSSTGGDYGYTF	TGTGCCAGCAGCTCTTCGACAGGGGGCGACTATGGCTACACCTTC
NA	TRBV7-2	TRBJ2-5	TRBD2	CASSLVWTSQETQYF	TGTGCCAGCAGCTTAGTTTGGACTAGTCAAGAGACCCAGTACTTC
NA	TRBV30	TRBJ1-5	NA	CAWGQTGNQPQHF	TGTGCCTGGGGACAGACAGGCAATCAGCCCCAGCATTTT
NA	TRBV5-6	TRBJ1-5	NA	CASSLDGGLNQPQHF	TGTGCCAGCAGCTTGGATGGTGGACTTAATCAGCCCCAGCATTTT
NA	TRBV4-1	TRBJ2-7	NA	CASSHLEAGASYEQYF	TGCGCCAGCAGCCACCTCGAGGCAGGGGCCTCCTACGAGCAGTACTTC
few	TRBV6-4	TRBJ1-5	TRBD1	CASSPDRGEPQHF	TGTGCCAGCAGCCCGGACAGGGGGGAGCCCCAGCATTTT
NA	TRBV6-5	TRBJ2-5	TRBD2	CASSPEGTSGETQYF	TGTGCCAGCAGTCCCGAAGGGACTAGCGGAGAGACCCAGTACTTC
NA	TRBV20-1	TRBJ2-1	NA	CSASRRINEQFF	TGCAGTGCTAGTCGGAGGATCAATGAGCAGTTCTTC
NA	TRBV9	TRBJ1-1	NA	CASSVVGGLTSFPMNTEAFF	TGTGCCAGCAGCGTAGTAGGAGGTCTCACCAGTTTTCCTATGAACACTGAAGCTTTCTTT
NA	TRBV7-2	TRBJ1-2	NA	CASSFPGYGYTF	TGTGCCAGCAGCTTTCCAGGGTATGGCTACACCTTC
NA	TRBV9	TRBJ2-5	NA	CASSVDSERTQYF	TGTGCCAGCAGCGTCGACAGCGAAAGGACCCAGTACTTC
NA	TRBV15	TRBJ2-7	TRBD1	CATSRTYDRTGTNEQYF	TGTGCCACCAGCAGAACCTACGATAGGACAGGGACAAACGAGCAGTACTTC
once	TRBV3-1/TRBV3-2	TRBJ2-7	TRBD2	CASSQASGSGYEQYF	TGTGCCAGCAGCCAAGCAAGCGGGAGTGGCTACGAGCAGTACTTC
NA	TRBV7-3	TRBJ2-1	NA	CASSFQGGAYNEQFF	TGTGCCAGCAGCTTCCAGGGCGGAGCCTACAATGAGCAGTTCTTC
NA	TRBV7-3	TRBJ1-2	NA	CASSLLGGGQDYGYTF	TGTGCCAGCAGCTTATTAGGCGGGGGGCAGGACTATGGCTACACCTTC
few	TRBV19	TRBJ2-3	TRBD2	CASSTTYSGRGDTQYF	TGTGCCAGTAGCACAACCTATAGCGGGAGGGGAGATACGCAGTATTTT
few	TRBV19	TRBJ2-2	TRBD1	CASSIAGTGLGNTGELFF	TGTGCCAGTAGTATAGCAGGGACAGGGCTTGGGAACACCGGGGAGCTGTTTTTT
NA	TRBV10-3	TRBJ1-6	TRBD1	CAISGTGDSPLHF	TGTGCCATCAGTGGGACAGGGGACTCACCCCTCCACTTT
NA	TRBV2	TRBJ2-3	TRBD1	CASSEVRQGATDTQYF	TGTGCCAGCAGTGAAGTTCGACAGGGGGCCACAGATACGCAGTATTTT
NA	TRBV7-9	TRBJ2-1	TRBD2	CASSLRGSRPSYNEQFF	TGTGCCAGCAGCTTGCGCGGGAGTCGTCCCAGCTACAATGAGCAGTTCTTC
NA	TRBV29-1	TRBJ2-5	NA	CSVGGVTGVRETQYF	TGCAGCGTTGGTGGCGTCACGGGGGTGCGAGAGACCCAGTACTTC
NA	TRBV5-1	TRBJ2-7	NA	CASSLALSTAYEQYF	TGCGCCAGCAGCTTGGCCCTGAGCACAGCCTACGAGCAGTACTTC
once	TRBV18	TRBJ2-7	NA	CASSPSAELTYEQYF	TGTGCCAGCTCACCGTCAGCGGAGCTAACCTACGAGCAGTACTTC
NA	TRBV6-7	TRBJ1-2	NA	CATRGGEYYGYTF	TGTGCCACCCGGGGAGGGGAATACTATGGCTACACCTTC
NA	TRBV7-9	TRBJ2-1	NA	CASSLNPSPGLEFF	TGTGCCAGCAGCTTAAACCCGTCACCCGGGTTGGAGTTCTTC
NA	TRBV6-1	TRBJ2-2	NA	CASSEQGTSGELFF	TGTGCCAGCAGTGAACAGGGGACCTCGGGGGAGCTGTTTTTT
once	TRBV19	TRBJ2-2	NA	CASSIETVLNTGELFF	TGTGCCAGTAGTATAGAGACAGTCCTGAACACCGGGGAGCTGTTTTTT
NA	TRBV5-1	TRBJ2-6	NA	CASSLGDGSGANVLTF	TGCGCCAGCAGCTTGGGAGATGGGAGTGGGGCCAACGTCCTGACTTTC
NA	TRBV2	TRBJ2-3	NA	CASSATTQQYF	TGTGCCAGCAGTGCCACAACGCAGCAGTATTTT
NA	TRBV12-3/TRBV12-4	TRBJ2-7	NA	CASGTQSTYEQYF	TGTGCCAGCGGCACACAGTCGACCTACGAGCAGTACTTC
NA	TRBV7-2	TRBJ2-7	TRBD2	CASSFGGSSYEQYF	TGTGCCAGCAGCTTCGGCGGGAGCTCCTACGAGCAGTACTTC